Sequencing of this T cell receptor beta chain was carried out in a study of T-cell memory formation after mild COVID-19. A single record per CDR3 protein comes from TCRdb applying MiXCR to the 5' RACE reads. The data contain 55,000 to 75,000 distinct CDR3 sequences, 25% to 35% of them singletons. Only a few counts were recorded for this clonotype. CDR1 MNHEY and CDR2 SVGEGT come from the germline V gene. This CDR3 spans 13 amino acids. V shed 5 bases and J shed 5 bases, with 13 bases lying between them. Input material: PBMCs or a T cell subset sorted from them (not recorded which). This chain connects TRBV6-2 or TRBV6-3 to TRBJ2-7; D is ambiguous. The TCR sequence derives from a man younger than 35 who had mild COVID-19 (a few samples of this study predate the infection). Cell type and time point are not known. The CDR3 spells CASSGLLINEQYV. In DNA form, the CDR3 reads TGTGCCAGCAGTGGGCTTCTGATCAACGAGCAGTACGTC.